This entry describes one TCR beta chain. Its antigen is not known. The ends lost 0 bases at V and 5 bases at J; junction bases unmatched: 7. The CDR3 runs to 17 residues. Germline CDR1 and CDR2: KGHSH and LQKENI. Using immunoSEQ multiplex PCR, the repertoire was profiled, and TCRdb retains in-frame clones only, with some absent. Of around 86,000 clones listed, approximately 93% are singletons. The data are from a study of cytomegalovirus exposure and HLA in healthy donors. Regarding the study as a whole: It was reportedly the case that the classifier diagnosed cytomegalovirus status with high specificity and sensitivity. According to a subsequent analysis, TCR clusters from the first cohort were inclined to appear together in the roughly 120 validation repertoires.

The V gene is TRBV18, the J gene TRBJ2-3; 11 bases map to TRBD1. Source material: PBMCs. This TCR was recovered from a young woman in good health and CMV-seropositive. The CDR3 nucleotides are TGTGCCAGCTCACCACCGAGTGGGACAGGGGGTCTAGATACGCAGTATTTT. It yields the protein CASSPPSGTGGLDTQYF. The variable domain in full, completed from reference TRBV18 and TRBJ2-3, reads NAGVMQNPRHLVRRRGQEARLRCSPMKGHSHVYWYRQLPEEGLKFMVYLQKENIIDESGMPKERFSAEFPKEGPSILRIQQVVRGDSAAYFCASSPPSGTGGLDTQYFGPGTRLTVL.